This TCR beta chain was retrieved from a study of T cell responses to AZD1222 COVID-19 vaccine. About the study: Whether given at about 4 or about 12 weeks, second doses were pooled.

Profiled with immunoSEQ multiplex PCR; TCRdb holds only in-frame clones, not every one. The data contain about 120,000 clones, about 90% of them singletons. V gave up 2 bases and J gave up 0 bases, with 8 bases separating them. Germline CDR1 is MNHNS and CDR2 is SASEGT. This CDR3 is 16 amino acids long. The study's findings and limits: Variant regions that are unmutated are reportedly the target of nearly half of spike-specific TCRs. White British ancestry dominated among donors, who included more females, and clonal diversity was possibly underestimated.

About this clone itself: Antigen: not known.

The TCR was taken from an adult in good health. The chain uses TRBV6-1 and TRBJ2-6; D ambiguous. The specimen comprised peripheral blood, sampled on day 0 of AZD1222 vaccination. The CDR3 loop is CASSEKGLSGANVLTF. The DNA for the CDR3 is TGTGCCAGCAGTGAAAAGGGCCTCTCTGGGGCCAACGTCCTGACTTTC.